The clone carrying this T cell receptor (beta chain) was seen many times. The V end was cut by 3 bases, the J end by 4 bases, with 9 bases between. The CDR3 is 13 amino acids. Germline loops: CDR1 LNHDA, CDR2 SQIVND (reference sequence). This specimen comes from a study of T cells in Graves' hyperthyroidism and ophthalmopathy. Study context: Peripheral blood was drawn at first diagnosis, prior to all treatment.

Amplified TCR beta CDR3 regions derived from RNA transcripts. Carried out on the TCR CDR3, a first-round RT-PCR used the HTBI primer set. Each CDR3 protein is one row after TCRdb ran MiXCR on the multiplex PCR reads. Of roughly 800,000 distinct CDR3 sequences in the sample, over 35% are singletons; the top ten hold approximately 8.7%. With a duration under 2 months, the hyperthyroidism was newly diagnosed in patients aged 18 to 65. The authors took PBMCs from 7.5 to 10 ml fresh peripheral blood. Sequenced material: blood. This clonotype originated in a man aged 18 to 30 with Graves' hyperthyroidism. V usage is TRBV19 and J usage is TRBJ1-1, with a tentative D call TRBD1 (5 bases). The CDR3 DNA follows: TGTGCCAGTAGTATCGGGACTCTCACTGAAGCTTTCTTT. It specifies CASSIGTLTEAFF.